What follows are 7 T cell receptor beta chains derived from one specimen sequenced in a study of early T cells in non-severe SARS-CoV-2 infection. A single record per CDR3 protein comes from TCRdb applying MiXCR to the 5' RACE reads. The table lists around 70,000 distinct CDR3 sequences, 12% of them singletons. Sample: whole blood. Receptor source: an adult who was a healthcare worker with PCR-confirmed SARS-CoV-2 infection or an uninfected control (not recorded which).

The chain uses TRBV18 and TRBJ1-1, with D tentatively TRBD1 (6 bases). This CDR3 comprises 15 residues. Germline V gene sequence: CDR1 KGHSH, CDR2 LQKENI. V lost 4 bases, J lost 1 base, and 13 bases lay in between. In DNA form, the CDR3 reads TGTGCCAGCTCACTATCCGGGACAAAGAACACTGAAGCTTTCTTT. Protein product: CASSLSGTKNTEAFF.

This clonotype was found many times. The CDR3 sequence is CASSSGQSQETQYF. Written as DNA, the CDR3 is TGTGCCAGCAGCTCCGGACAGTCCCAAGAGACCCAGTACTTC. The V gene is TRBV11-3, the J gene TRBJ2-5; a weak D match, TRBD1 (6 bases). V lost 4 bases and J lost 1, with 10 bases in between. This CDR3 has 14 amino acids. CDR1 SGHNT and CDR2 YENEEA come from the germline V gene. Supplemented by reference TRBV11-3 and TRBJ2-5, the full variable domain reads EAGVVQSPRYKIIEKKQPVAFWCNPISGHNTLYWYLQNLGQGPELLIRYENEEAVDDSQLPKDRFSAERLKGVDSTLKIQPAELGDSAVYLCASSSGQSQETQYFGPGTRLLVL.

The V and J genes are TRBV24-1 and TRBJ2-1; no definite D call. Germline loops: CDR1 KGHDR, CDR2 SFDVKD. Trimming shortened V by 9 bases and J by 5 bases, and 19 bases separated the two germline ends. The CDR3 length is 15 residues. The CDR3 protein is CATRTESRAHNEQFF. CDR3 in DNA: TGTGCCACCCGAACAGAGTCCCGGGCGCACAATGAGCAGTTCTTC.

The CDR3, as DNA: TGCAGTGCCAATTCGATTTCTAGCGAACAAGAGACCCAGTACTTC. Its protein product is CSANSISSEQETQYF. The chain carries TRBV20-1 and TRBJ2-5; TRBD2 is a possible D gene (6 bases). Trimming left V 6 bases short and J 2 bases short, with 19 bases between. Germline V lookup: CDR1 DFQATT, CDR2 SNEGSKA (reference sequence). CDR3 length: 15 residues.

This clonotype showed up many times. The chain employs TRBV7-2 and TRBJ2-1, with a weak D call TRBD2 (7 bases). Trimming stripped 1 base from V and 9 bases from J, with 16 bases between. The CDR3 consists of 15 residues. The germline V gene has CDR1 SGHTA and CDR2 FQGNSA. The CDR3 loop is CASSLVRGADSEQFF. Written as DNA, the CDR3 is TGTGCCAGCAGCTTAGTTCGGGGGGCAGACTCTGAGCAGTTCTTC.

CDR3 loop: CASSPSTSGRARTDTQYF. Here the CDR3 DNA reads TGTGCCAGCTCACCCTCGACTAGCGGGAGGGCCCGCACAGATACGCAGTATTTT. J is TRBJ2-3 and V is TRBV18, with 14 bases identical to TRBD2. The V gene's germline CDR1 is KGHSH and CDR2 LQKENI. J gave up 1 base and V 3 bases, and 6 bases lay outside the gene matches. CDR3 size: 18 residues.

This clonotype turned up a few times. The rearrangement links TRBV7-6 to TRBJ2-3; D is uncertain. The CDR3 spans 15 residues. The germline gives CDR1 SGHVS, CDR2 FNYEAQ. V lost 3 bases and J lost 4, with 14 bases in between. CDR3 DNA: TGTGCCAGCAGCTTTGCCCCGGGTTCCCCAGATACGCAGTATTTT. It is translated as CASSFAPGSPDTQYF.